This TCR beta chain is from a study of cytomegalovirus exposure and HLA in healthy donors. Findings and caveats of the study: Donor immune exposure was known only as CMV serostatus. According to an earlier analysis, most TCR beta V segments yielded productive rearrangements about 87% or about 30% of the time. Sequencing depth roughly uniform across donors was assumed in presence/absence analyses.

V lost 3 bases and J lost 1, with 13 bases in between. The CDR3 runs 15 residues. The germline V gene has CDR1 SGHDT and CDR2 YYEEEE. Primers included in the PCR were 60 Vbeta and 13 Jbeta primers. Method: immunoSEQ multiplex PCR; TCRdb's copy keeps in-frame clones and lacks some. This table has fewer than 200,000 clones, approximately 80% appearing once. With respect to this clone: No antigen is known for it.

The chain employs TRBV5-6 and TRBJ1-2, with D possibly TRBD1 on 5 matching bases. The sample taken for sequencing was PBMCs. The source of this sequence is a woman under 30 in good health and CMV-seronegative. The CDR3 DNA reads TGTGCCAGCAGCTCAGGGCGAGTACTTAACTATGGCTACACCTTC. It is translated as CASSSGRVLNYGYTF. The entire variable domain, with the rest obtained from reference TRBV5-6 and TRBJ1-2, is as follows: DAGVTQSPTHLIKTRGQQVTLRCSPKSGHDTVSWYQQALGQGPQFIFQYYEEEERQRGNFPDRFSGHQFPNYSSELNVNALLLGDSALYLCASSSGRVLNYGYTFGSGTRLTVV.